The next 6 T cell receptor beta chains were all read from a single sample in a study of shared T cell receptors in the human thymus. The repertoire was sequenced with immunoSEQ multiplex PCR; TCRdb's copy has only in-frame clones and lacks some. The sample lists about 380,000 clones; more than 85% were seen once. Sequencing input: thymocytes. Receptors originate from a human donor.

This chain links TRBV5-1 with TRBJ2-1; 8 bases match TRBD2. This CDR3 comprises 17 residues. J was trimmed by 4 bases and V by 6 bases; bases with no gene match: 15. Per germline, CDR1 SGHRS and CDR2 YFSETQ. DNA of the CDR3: TGCGCCAGCACCCCGCTTCCGGCGGGAGGCCAATACAATGAGCAGTTCTTC. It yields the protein CASTPLPAGGQYNEQFF.

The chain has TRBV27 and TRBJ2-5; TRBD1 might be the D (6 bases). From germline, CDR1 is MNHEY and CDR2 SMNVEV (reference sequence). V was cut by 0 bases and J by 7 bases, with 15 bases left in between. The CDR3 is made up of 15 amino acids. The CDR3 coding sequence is TGTGCCAGCAGTTTATCGGGGCAGGGGCGTGGGACCCAGTACTTC. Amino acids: CASSLSGQGRGTQYF.

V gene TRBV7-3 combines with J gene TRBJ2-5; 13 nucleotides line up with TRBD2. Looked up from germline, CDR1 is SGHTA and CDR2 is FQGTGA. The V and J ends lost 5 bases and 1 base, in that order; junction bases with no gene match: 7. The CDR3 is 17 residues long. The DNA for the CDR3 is TGTGCCAGCAGCGTCTCCGGGACTAGCGGGATCCAAGAGACCCAGTACTTC. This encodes CASSVSGTSGIQETQYF.

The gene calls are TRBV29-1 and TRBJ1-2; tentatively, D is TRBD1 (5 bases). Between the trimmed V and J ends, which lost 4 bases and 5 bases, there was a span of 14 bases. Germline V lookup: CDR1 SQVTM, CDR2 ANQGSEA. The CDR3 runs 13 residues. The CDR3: CSVVSRATYGYTF. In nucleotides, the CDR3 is TGCAGCGTTGTGTCCAGGGCCACTTATGGCTACACCTTC.

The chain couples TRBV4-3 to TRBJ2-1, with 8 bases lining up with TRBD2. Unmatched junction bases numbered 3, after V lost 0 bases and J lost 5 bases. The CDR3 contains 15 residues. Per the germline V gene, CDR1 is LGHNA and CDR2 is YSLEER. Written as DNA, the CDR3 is TGCGCCAGCAGCCAAGAAACTAGCGGTAACAATGAGCAGTTCTTC. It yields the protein CASSQETSGNNEQFF.

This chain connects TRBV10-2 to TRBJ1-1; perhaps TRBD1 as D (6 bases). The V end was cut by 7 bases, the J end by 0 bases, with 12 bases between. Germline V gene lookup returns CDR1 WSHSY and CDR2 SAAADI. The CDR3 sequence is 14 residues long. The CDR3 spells CASTPTGMNTEAFF. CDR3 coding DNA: TGCGCCAGCACCCCGACAGGTATGAACACTGAAGCTTTCTTT.